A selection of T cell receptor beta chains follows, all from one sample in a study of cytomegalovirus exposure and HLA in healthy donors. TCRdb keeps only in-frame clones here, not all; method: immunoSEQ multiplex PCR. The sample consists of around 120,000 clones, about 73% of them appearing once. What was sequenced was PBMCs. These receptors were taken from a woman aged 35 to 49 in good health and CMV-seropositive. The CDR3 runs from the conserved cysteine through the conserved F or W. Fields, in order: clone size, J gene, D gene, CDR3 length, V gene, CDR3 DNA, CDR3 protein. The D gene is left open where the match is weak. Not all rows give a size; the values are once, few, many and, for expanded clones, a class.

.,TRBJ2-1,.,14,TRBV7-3,TGTGCCAGCAGCGCCCACAGCTCCTACAATGAGCAGTTCTTC,CASSAHSSYNEQFF
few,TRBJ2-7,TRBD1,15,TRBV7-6,TGTGCCAGCAGCTTAACCGGGACAGGGTCCTACGAGCAGTACTTC,CASSLTGTGSYEQYF
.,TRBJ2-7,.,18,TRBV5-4,TGTGCCAGCAGCTTCGTGGGGCTTCAACACCCATTCTCCTACGAGCAGTACTTC,CASSFVGLQHPFSYEQYF
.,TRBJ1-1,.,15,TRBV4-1,TGCGCCAGCAGCGACTCAAGAGCTATGAACACTGAAGCTTTCTTT,CASSDSRAMNTEAFF
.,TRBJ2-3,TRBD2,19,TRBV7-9,TGTGCCAGCAGCCGAGAACTAGCGGGGAGTTATTCTAGCACAGATACGCAGTATTTT,CASSRELAGSYSSTDTQYF
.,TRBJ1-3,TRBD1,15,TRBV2,TGTGCCAGCAAGAAAGACAGGGCTCCTGGAAACACCATATATTTT,CASKKDRAPGNTIYF
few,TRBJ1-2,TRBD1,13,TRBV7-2,TGTGCCAGCAGTCCGACAGGGGACTATGGCTACACCTTC,CASSPTGDYGYTF
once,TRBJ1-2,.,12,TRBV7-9,TGTGCCAGCACCGAACGGGAGTATGGCTACACCTTC,CASTEREYGYTF
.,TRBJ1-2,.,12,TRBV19,TGTGCCAGTAGCGACAGGATCTATGGCTACACCTTC,CASSDRIYGYTF
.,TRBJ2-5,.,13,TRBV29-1,TGCAGCGTTGAGGGGGACTTCGAAGAGACCCAGTACTTC,CSVEGDFEETQYF
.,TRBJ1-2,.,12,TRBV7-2,TGTGCCAGCAGCATCGACTTCTATGGCTACACCTTC,CASSIDFYGYTF
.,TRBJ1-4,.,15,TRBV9,TGTGCCAGCAGCGTAGCAGAGGGCCGAAATGAAAAACTGTTTTTT,CASSVAEGRNEKLFF
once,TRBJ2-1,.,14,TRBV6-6,TGTGCCAGCAGTATACTCGGTCTTACCCATGAGCAGTTCTTC,CASSILGLTHEQFF
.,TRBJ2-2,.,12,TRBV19,TGTGCCTTGCGGGGCGACACCGGGGAGCTGTTTTTT,CALRGDTGELFF
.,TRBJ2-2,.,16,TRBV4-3,TGCGCCAGCAGCCTCTACAGTTCATTAAACACCGGGGAGCTGTTTTTT,CASSLYSSLNTGELFF
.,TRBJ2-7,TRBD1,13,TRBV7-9,TGTGCCAGCAGCCTAACAGGGGACTACGAGCAGTACTTC,CASSLTGDYEQYF
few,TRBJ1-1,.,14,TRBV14,TGTGCCAGCAGCCAGTCGCGGCTGGGCACTGAAGCTTTCTTT,CASSQSRLGTEAFF